Below are 12 T cell receptor beta chains sequenced from a single sample in a study of T-cell reconstitution after alpha-beta-depleted transplantation in children. Unique molecular identifiers tagged the TCRbeta library. From the PCR reads, TCRdb called clonotypes with MiXCR, one entry per CDR3 protein. The sample records around 490,000 distinct CDR3 sequences, over 9.5% being singletons. The sample in question was PBMCs, mostly from graft donor cells, obtained 180 days after TCRalphabeta/CD19-depleted stem cell transplant. These receptors were collected from a female patient aged 2-15 years who had a stem cell transplant for aplastic anemia, so the T cells may come from the graft donor.

This clonotype was recorded many times. The chain is built from TRBV5-5 and TRBJ2-1; D is ambiguous. Germline V gene data show CDR1 as SGHKS and CDR2 as YYEKEE (reference sequence). The CDR3 is 11 amino acids. V was clipped by 6 bases and J by 7 bases, with 8 bases between them. Written as DNA, the CDR3 is TGTGCCAGCACCCGTATAAATGAGCAGTTCTTC. Its protein is CASTRINEQFF.

This clonotype was observed a handful of times. CDR3 protein: CASSVVAGSADTQYF. The CDR3 coding sequence is TGTGCCAGCAGCGTAGTGGCAGGGTCGGCAGATACGCAGTATTTT. The rearrangement joins TRBV9 to TRBJ2-3, with D possibly matching TRBD1 (5 bases). V gave up 0 bases and J gave up 4 bases, with 12 bases separating them. Germline loops: CDR1 SGDLS, CDR2 YYNGEE. The CDR3 totals 15 residues.

The J gene is TRBJ1-5, the V gene TRBV12-3 or TRBV12-4; D remains ambiguous. Trimming took 4 bases from V and 5 from J, leaving 12 bases between them. This CDR3 contains 14 residues. CDR3 sequence: CASSYLGTDQPQHF. CDR3 nucleotide sequence: TGTGCCAGCAGTTACTTGGGCACCGATCAGCCCCAGCATTTT.

As regards this clonotype: This CDR3 is missing its conserved last phenylalanine or tryptophan, likely due to a read error. The rearrangement joins TRBV7-7 to TRBJ2-7; 7 nucleotides align to TRBD1. Germline V gene sequence: CDR1 SSHAT, CDR2 FNYEAQ (reference sequence). V lost 5 bases and J lost 0; bases outside the gene matches: 4. This CDR3 is 14 amino acids long. CDR3 coding DNA: TGTGCCAGCAGCCCTCACAGGGGCTCCTACGAGCAGTACCTC. Amino acids: CASSPHRGSYEQYL.

The chain joins TRBV28 to TRBJ2-3; D perhaps matches TRBD2 (6 bases). The V gene lost 8 bases and the J gene lost 6 bases, with 18 bases spanning the gap. This CDR3 is built from 14 residues. CDR1 is MDHEN and CDR2 is SYDVKM in the germline V gene. The CDR3 sequence: CASGSGGRGDTQYF. CDR3 in DNA: TGTGCCAGCGGGAGCGGAGGCCGGGGGGATACGCAGTATTTT.

This sequence joins TRBV4-3 and TRBJ2-1; TRBD2 agrees at 7 bases. Germline loops: CDR1 LGHNA, CDR2 YSLEER. V was clipped by 4 bases and J by 3 bases; unmatched bases: 6. The CDR3 spans 15 residues. The CDR3 is CASSPSLADYNEQFF. In nucleotides, the CDR3 is TGCGCCAGCAGCCCCTCGCTAGCGGACTACAATGAGCAGTTCTTC.

This clonotype has only a few counts. The chain carries TRBV4-3 and TRBJ1-1; D unclear. V gave up 0 bases and J gave up 5 bases, with 10 bases separating them. Germline lookup yields CDR1 LGHNA and CDR2 YSLEER. The CDR3 runs 14 residues. The CDR3 loop reads CASSQDRGRTEAFF. In DNA form, the CDR3 reads TGCGCCAGCAGCCAAGATCGAGGGAGGACTGAAGCTTTCTTT.

The chain couples TRBV7-3 to TRBJ2-2; the D gene is possibly TRBD2 (6 bases). This CDR3 has 14 residues. The V end was cut by 4 bases, the J end by 5 bases, with 11 bases between. Germline V gene data show CDR1 as SGHTA and CDR2 as FQGTGA. For the CDR3, the DNA is TGTGCCAGCAGCTCCGGGACTCCTACCGGGGAGCTGTTTTTT. This codes for CASSSGTPTGELFF.

V gene TRBV14 combines with J gene TRBJ2-1; 10 nucleotides match TRBD1. CDR3 size: 18 residues. CDR1 is SGHDN, CDR2 FVKESK, per germline. Trimming removed 1 base from V and 4 bases from J; junction bases left unmatched: 10. The CDR3: CASSQVLLRDRGYNEQFF. CDR3 sequence (DNA): TGTGCCAGCAGCCAAGTCCTTTTGCGGGACAGGGGATACAATGAGCAGTTCTTC.

This clonotype was observed many times. The rearrangement uses TRBV29-1 and TRBJ1-5; a weak D match, TRBD1 (6 bases). The ends were cut back, 4 bases at V and 6 bases at J, with 13 bases in the middle. Per germline, CDR1 SQVTM and CDR2 ANQGSEA. This CDR3 contains 13 residues. CDR3 coding DNA: TGCAGCGTTGCCAGGGGAGTGGGTCAGCCCCAGCATTTT. Protein product: CSVARGVGQPQHF.

This clonotype was seen ten or more times. The chain links TRBV9 to TRBJ2-1, with 9 nucleotides matching TRBD2. This CDR3 has 15 residues. After removal of 2 bases from V and 3 bases from J, the junction contained 3 bases not matched to a gene. Looked up from germline, CDR1 is SGDLS and CDR2 is YYNGEE. CDR3 nucleotides: TGTGCCAGCAGCGTCAAAGCGGGAGGCTACAATGAGCAGTTCTTC. Its translation: CASSVKAGGYNEQFF.

The genes are TRBV4-3 and TRBJ2-2; TRBD1 is a possible D gene (5 bases). From germline, CDR1 is LGHNA and CDR2 YSLEER. V gave up 4 bases and J gave up 3 bases, with 15 bases separating them. The CDR3 runs to 16 residues. In DNA, the CDR3 is TGCGCCAGCAGCCGGCACCAGGACAAATACACCGGGGAGCTGTTTTTT. Its protein product is CASSRHQDKYTGELFF.